The 18 T cell receptor beta chains below all came from one sample that was sequenced in a study of T cell responses to AZD1222 COVID-19 vaccine. TCRdb keeps only in-frame clones here, not all; method: immunoSEQ multiplex PCR. The sample has around 120,000 clones; about nine tenths are singletons. The sample in question was peripheral blood, obtained on day 0 of AZD1222 vaccination. The origin of the receptors is an adult in good health.

Written as DNA, the CDR3 is TGTGCCAGCACCCCCCTAAGGTTTGAGCAGCCCCAGCATTTT. Encoded protein: CASTPLRFEQPQHF. This chain links TRBV6-6 with TRBJ1-5; D is ambiguous. CDR3 length equals 14 residues. Germline V gives CDR1 MNHNY, CDR2 SVGAGI (reference sequence). The V and J ends lost 7 bases and 7 bases respectively, with 17 bases between them.

The CDR3 DNA is TGCGCCAGCAGCCAAGTTTTGGGGGGCCAGTACTTC. Amino acid sequence: CASSQVLGGQYF. The chain uses TRBV4-1 and TRBJ2-7, with D perhaps TRBD1 or TRBD2 (6 bases each). CDR1 is MGHRA and CDR2 is YSYEKL in the germline V gene. The CDR3 sequence is 12 residues long. V lost 1 base and J 10 bases, leaving 11 bases between the germline ends.

The gene calls are TRBV10-2 and TRBJ1-3; D is ambiguous. Between the trimmed V and J ends, which lost 1 base and 3 bases, there was a span of 16 bases. This CDR3 region has 17 residues. Germline loops: CDR1 WSHSY, CDR2 SAAADI. The CDR3 nucleotides read TGCGCCAGCAGTGAGTTGGACCCCTCAAGAAGTGGAAACACCATATATTTT. Amino acid sequence: CASSELDPSRSGNTIYF.

The chain couples TRBV9 to TRBJ1-4; the D is unclear. This CDR3 comprises 15 residues. V lost 3 bases to trimming and J lost 5 bases, with 14 bases between them. Germline CDR1 is SGDLS and CDR2 is YYNGEE. Here the CDR3 DNA reads TGTGCCAGCAGCGCCGGTGGGAGGTTGAATGAAAAACTGTTTTTT. This encodes CASSAGGRLNEKLFF.

This sequence joins TRBV4-3 and TRBJ1-3; no firm D call. The CDR3 consists of 16 residues. Germline V CDR1 and CDR2: LGHNA, YSLEER. V dropped 0 bases and J dropped 2 bases, with 11 bases sitting between them. The CDR3 nucleotides are TGCGCCAGCAGCCAAGATCTGGAGGGCGCTGGAAACACCATATATTTT. Translated: CASSQDLEGAGNTIYF.

DNA for the CDR3: TGTGCCAGCAGTTACCGGGATCCGGGCACCGGGGAGCTGTTTTTT. Amino acids: CASSYRDPGTGELFF. The V and J genes are TRBV6-5 and TRBJ2-2; possible D gene TRBD2, 5 bases. Trimming removed 2 bases at V and 4 bases at J, with 11 bases between. This CDR3 has 15 amino acids. Germline lookup yields CDR1 MNHEY and CDR2 SVGAGI.

The DNA of the CDR3 is TGTGCCAGCAGCCTACTAGCACCCTCGAGAGACGAGCAGTACTTC. The encoded protein is CASSLLAPSRDEQYF. The chain employs TRBV7-8 and TRBJ2-7; TRBD2 might be the D (6 bases). Germline V gene sequence: CDR1 SGHVS, CDR2 FQNEAQ. Trimming stripped 5 bases from V and 5 bases from J, with 19 bases between. This CDR3 is built from 15 residues. Supplemented by reference TRBV7-8 and TRBJ2-7, the full variable domain reads GAGVSQSPRYKVAKRGQDVALRCDPISGHVSLFWYQQALGQGPEFLTYFQNEAQLDKSGLPSDRFFAERPEGSVSTLKIQRTQQEDSAVYLCASSLLAPSRDEQYFGPGTRLTVT.

The rearrangement uses TRBV6-4 and TRBJ2-3, with a tentative D call TRBD2 (6 bases). V lost 3 bases to trimming and J lost 2 bases, with 12 bases between them. This CDR3 comprises 15 residues. Germline lookup yields CDR1 MRHNA and CDR2 SNTAGT. CDR3 amino acids: CASSEVGGTTDTQYF. The CDR3 DNA sequence: TGTGCCAGCAGTGAAGTTGGGGGGACCACAGATACGCAGTATTTT.

This chain links TRBV7-9 with TRBJ2-7; unclear D gene. Germline assignment: CDR1 SEHNR and CDR2 FQNEAQ (reference sequence). Trimming shortened V by 5 bases and J by 3 bases, and 17 bases separated the two germline ends. The CDR3 is 15 amino acids. CDR3 nucleotide sequence: TGTGCCAGCAGCCTAGGCCGTCATCCTAACTACGAGCAGTACTTC. This gives the protein CASSLGRHPNYEQYF. The full variable domain, with the rest looked up from reference TRBV7-9 and TRBJ2-7, is DTGVSQNPRHKITKRGQNVTFRCDPISEHNRLYWYRQTLGQGPEFLTYFQNEAQLEKSRLLSDRFSAERPKGSFSTLEIQRTEQGDSAMYLCASSLGRHPNYEQYFGPGTRLTVT.

This clone was found once. The chain joins TRBV10-1 to TRBJ1-1; D uncertain. Germline V CDR1 and CDR2: WNHNN, SYGVQD (reference sequence). Trimming took off 3 bases at V and 0 bases at J, with 5 bases between the two ends. This CDR3 has 13 amino acids. CDR3 nucleotides: TGCGCCAGCAGTGACAGCATGAACACTGAAGCTTTCTTT. Its protein is CASSDSMNTEAFF.

The chain carries TRBV19 and TRBJ2-7; TRBD2 aligns across 7 bases. Germline CDR1 reads LNHDA; CDR2 reads SQIVND (reference sequence). V lost 3 bases to trimming and J lost 3 bases; unmatched junction nucleotides: 2. This CDR3 has 13 amino acids. The CDR3 nucleotides are TGTGCCAGTAGTATGGGAGGGATCTACGAGCAGTACTTC. This codes for CASSMGGIYEQYF. The entire variable domain, with the rest obtained from reference TRBV19 and TRBJ2-7, is as follows: DGGITQSPKYLFRKEGQNVTLSCEQNLNHDAMYWYRQDPGQGLRLIYYSQIVNDFQKGDIAEGYSVSREKKESFPLTVTSAQKNPTAFYLCASSMGGIYEQYFGPGTRLTVT.

The chain is built from TRBV5-6 and TRBJ1-1; TRBD1 matches 8 bases. CDR3 length: 17 residues. In germline, CDR1 is SGHDT, CDR2 YYEEEE. J gave up 5 bases and V 0 bases, and 12 bases lay outside the gene matches. The CDR3 reads CASSLVYSPGGETEAFF. The CDR3 DNA reads as TGTGCCAGCAGCTTGGTATATTCGCCAGGGGGCGAGACTGAAGCTTTCTTT.

The CDR3 DNA is TGTGCCAGCGGTAGTAGCGGGATAGGAGAGTACTTC. This translates into CASGSSGIGEYF. The J gene is TRBJ2-7, the V gene TRBV2; TRBD2 matches at 8 bases. In germline, CDR1 is SNHLY, CDR2 FYNNEI. V lost 8 bases and J lost 11; bases outside the gene matches: 11. The CDR3 has 12 residues.

The rearrangement uses TRBV11-2 and TRBJ2-5; perhaps D is TRBD1 or TRBD2 (6 bases each). This CDR3 comprises 15 residues. Trimming shortened V by 1 base and J by 5 bases, and 14 bases separated the two germline ends. CDR1 and CDR2 (germline): SGHAT, FQNNGV. CDR3 sequence (DNA): TGTGCCAGCAGCTTAGTCTGGGGGGCTATGGAGACCCAGTACTTC. Translated: CASSLVWGAMETQYF.

The CDR3 here is CASSPGNQETQYF. The CDR3 bases are TGTGCCAGCTCACCAGGGAACCAAGAGACCCAGTACTTC. The chain has TRBV18 and TRBJ2-5; D is undetermined. Trimming removed 2 bases from V and 0 bases from J, with 4 bases in between. There are 13 residues in the CDR3. Germline CDR1 reads KGHSH; CDR2 reads LQKENI.

This clone has just a few counts. The CDR3 nucleotides are TGTGCCAGCAGCTTGAACATAGGTCAGCCCCAGCATTTT. The encoded protein is CASSLNIGQPQHF. The chain has TRBV5-6 and TRBJ1-5; D is undetermined. CDR1 SGHDT and CDR2 YYEEEE come from the germline V gene. Trimming removed 1 base at V and 6 bases at J, with 8 bases between. The CDR3 sequence is 13 residues long.

This rearrangement joins TRBV7-2 to TRBJ1-1; a weak D match, TRBD1 (5 bases). Looked up from germline, CDR1 is SGHTA and CDR2 is FQGNSA. V dropped 6 bases and J dropped 4 bases, with 12 bases sitting between them. This CDR3 is 13 amino acids long. In DNA, the CDR3 is TGTGCCAGCAGTTCAGGGTATCGCACTGAAGCTTTCTTT. This codes for CASSSGYRTEAFF.

J is TRBJ2-7 and V is TRBV6-2 or TRBV6-3; D ambiguous. V lost 5 bases and J 0 bases, leaving 8 bases between the germline ends. The CDR3 extends over 13 amino acids. In germline, CDR1 is MNHEY, CDR2 SVGEGT. This CDR3 reads CASSRGTSYEQYF. The CDR3 nucleotides are TGTGCCAGCAGTAGAGGAACCTCCTACGAGCAGTACTTC.